The source of this T cell receptor (beta chain) is a study of cytomegalovirus exposure and HLA in healthy donors. Regarding the study as a whole: Some V segments, including TRBV6-2 and TRBV6-3, were excluded as indistinguishable.

Among the donors, all were healthy bone marrow donors. Points on this clone: Its specificity is not known.

Primers: 60 Vbeta forward and 13 Jbeta reverse. The protocol was immunoSEQ multiplex PCR, while the TCRdb copy is restricted to in-frame clones and leaves out a portion. The table has around 120,000 clones, around 85% seen once; the top ten hold over 1.5%. Germline V gene lookup returns CDR1 MDHEN and CDR2 SYDVKM. Trimming removed 3 bases from V and 6 bases from J, with 9 bases in between. The CDR3 extends over 14 amino acids. This chain uses TRBV28 with TRBJ1-6; the D gene is possibly TRBD1 (6 bases). The specimen was PBMCs. The receptor was isolated from a boy between 5 and 17 years old in good health and CMV-seronegative. The CDR3 bases are TGTGCCAGCAGTTTCCGCAGGGGTAATTCACCCCTCCACTTT. Translated: CASSFRRGNSPLHF.